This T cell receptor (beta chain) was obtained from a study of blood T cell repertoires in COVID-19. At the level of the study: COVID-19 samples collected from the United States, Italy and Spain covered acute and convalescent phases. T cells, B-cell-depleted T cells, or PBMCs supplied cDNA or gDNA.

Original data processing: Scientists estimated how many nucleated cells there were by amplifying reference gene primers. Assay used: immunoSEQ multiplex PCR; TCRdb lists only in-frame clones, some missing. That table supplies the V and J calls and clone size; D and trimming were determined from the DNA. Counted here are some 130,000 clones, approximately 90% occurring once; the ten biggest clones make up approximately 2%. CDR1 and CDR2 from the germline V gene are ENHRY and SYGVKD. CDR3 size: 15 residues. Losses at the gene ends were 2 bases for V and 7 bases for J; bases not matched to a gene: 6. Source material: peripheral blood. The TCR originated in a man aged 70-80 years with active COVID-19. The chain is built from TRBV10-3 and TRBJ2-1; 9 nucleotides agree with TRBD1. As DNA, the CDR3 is TGTGCCATCAGTGAGAGTGGGGACAGGGTTAATGAGCAGTTCTTC. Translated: CAISESGDRVNEQFF.